Sequencing of this T cell receptor (beta chain) was carried out in a study of long-term antiretroviral therapy in people with HIV. Study findings and constraints: For ART adherence, viral resistance and therapy changes, no data were available.

This was the immunoSEQ v3.0 assay at survey level. Only in-frame clones appear in the TCRdb table, and some are missing; sequencing was by immunoSEQ multiplex PCR. In the table there are 7,500 to 8,500 clones, over 75% of which are singletons. For this clone: As yet, its antigen is unknown.

The germline V gene encodes CDR1 LNHDA and CDR2 SQIVND (reference sequence). V dropped 1 base and J dropped 1 base, with 7 bases sitting between them. The CDR3 is 14 residues long. This specimen consisted of unsorted PBMCs, obtained 2.5 to 2.7 years before starting antiretroviral therapy. The source is a man aged 35 to 55 with HIV. The V gene is TRBV19, the J gene TRBJ1-2; no definite D call. The CDR3 coding sequence is TGTGCCAGTAGTATAGTACACGGTAACTATGGCTACACCTTC. Translation gives CASSIVHGNYGYTF.